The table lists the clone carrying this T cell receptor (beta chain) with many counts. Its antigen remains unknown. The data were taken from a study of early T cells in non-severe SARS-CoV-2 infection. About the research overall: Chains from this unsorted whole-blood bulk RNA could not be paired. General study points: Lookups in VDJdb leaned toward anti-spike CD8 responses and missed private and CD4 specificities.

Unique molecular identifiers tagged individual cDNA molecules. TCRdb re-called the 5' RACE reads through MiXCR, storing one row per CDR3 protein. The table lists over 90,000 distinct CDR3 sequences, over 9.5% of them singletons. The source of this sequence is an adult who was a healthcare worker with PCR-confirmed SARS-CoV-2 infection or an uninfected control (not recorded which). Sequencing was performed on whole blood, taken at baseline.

The chain's CDR3 is CASSVRPDPAESYNEQFF. CDR3 bases: TGTGCCAGCAGCGTACGGCCGGACCCTGCAGAGTCCTACAATGAGCAGTTCTTC. The genes are TRBV9 and TRBJ2-1; D ambiguous. Germline V CDR1 and CDR2: SGDLS, YYNGEE. Trimming left V 1 base short and J 1 base short, with 18 bases between. The CDR3 covers 18 residues.